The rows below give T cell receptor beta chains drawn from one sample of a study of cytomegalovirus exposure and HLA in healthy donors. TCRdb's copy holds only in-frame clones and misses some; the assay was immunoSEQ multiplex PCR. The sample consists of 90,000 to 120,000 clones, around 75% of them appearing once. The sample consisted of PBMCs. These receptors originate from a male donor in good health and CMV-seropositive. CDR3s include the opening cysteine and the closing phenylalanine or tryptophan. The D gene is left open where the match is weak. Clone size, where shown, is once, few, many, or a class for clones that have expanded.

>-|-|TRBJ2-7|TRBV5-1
TGCGCCAGCAGCTCCGGGGATGTCTCCTACGAGCAGTACTTC
CASSSGDVSYEQYF
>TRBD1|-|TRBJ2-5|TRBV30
TGTGCCTGGATGACAGGGGGGGAGACCCAGTACTTC
CAWMTGGETQYF
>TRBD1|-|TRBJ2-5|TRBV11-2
TGTGCCAGCAGCTCCGGGACAGGGGGCCTTCTGGAGACCCAGTACTTC
CASSSGTGGLLETQYF
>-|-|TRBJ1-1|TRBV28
TGTGCCAGCAGTTCCTCCGGGAGGGGGACCACTGAAGCTTTCTTT
CASSSSGRGTTEAFF
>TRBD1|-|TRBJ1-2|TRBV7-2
TGTGCCAGCAGCCCCGGGGGGCACGGGACAGGGTATGGCTACACCTTC
CASSPGGHGTGYGYTF
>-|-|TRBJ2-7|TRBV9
TGTGCCAGCAGCACCTCGGGATCCACCTACGAGCAGTACTTC
CASSTSGSTYEQYF
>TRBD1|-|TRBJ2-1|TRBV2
TGTGCCAGCAGTCGGGACAGGGGGTTTGATGAGCAGTTCTTC
CASSRDRGFDEQFF
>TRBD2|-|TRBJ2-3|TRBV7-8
TGTGCCAGCAGCAAGGAGCGGGGCGGTGTGAGTGATACGCAGTATTTT
CASSKERGGVSDTQYF
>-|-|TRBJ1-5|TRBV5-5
TGTGCCAGCAGCTTGGGGGGCCTTAGCAATCAGCCCCAGCATTTT
CASSLGGLSNQPQHF
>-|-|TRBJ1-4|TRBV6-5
TGTGCCAGCAAGGGACAAGGCGGTTCCAATGAAAAACTGTTTTTT
CASKGQGGSNEKLFF
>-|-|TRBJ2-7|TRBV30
TGTGCCTGGTCCAGCGGCTCCTACGAGCAGTACTTC
CAWSSGSYEQYF
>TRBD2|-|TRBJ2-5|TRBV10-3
TGTGCCATCAGTGGAGCGGGGGGGCGTCAAGAGACCCAGTACTTC
CAISGAGGRQETQYF
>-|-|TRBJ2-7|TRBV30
TGTGCCTGGAGTCCGCGTCCCTACGAGCAGTACTTC
CAWSPRPYEQYF
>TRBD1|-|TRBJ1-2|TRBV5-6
TGTGCCAGCAGCCCACTGGAGGGACAGGGGAGAAAACGCTATGGCTACACCTTC
CASSPLEGQGRKRYGYTF
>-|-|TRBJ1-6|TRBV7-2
TGTGCCAGCAGCTCCCCCCCCTTTCGGACAGAGCTTAATTCACCCCTCCACTTT
CASSSPPFRTELNSPLHF
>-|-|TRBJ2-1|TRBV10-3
TGTGCCATCAGCCCAATTAGCGGACGGAGGGGGGGGGAGCAGTTCTTC
CAISPISGRRGGEQFF
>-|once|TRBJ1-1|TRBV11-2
TGTGCCAGCAGCTTGCCCCTGGCAGGGCTCGAAGCTTTCTTT
CASSLPLAGLEAFF
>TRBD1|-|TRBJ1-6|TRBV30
TGTGCCTGGAACACCGGGACAGGGTATAATTCACCCCTCCACTTT
CAWNTGTGYNSPLHF
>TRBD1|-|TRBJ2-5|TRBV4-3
TGCGCCAGCAGCCAAGACGGAGCAGGGGGCACCTGGGAGACCCAGTACTTC
CASSQDGAGGTWETQYF
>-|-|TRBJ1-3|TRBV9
TGTGCCAGCAGCGTACAGGGGCATGGTGGAAACACCATATATTTT
CASSVQGHGGNTIYF
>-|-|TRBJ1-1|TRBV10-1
TGCGCCAGCTCCACAGATATGAACACTGAAGCTTTCTTT
CASSTDMNTEAFF
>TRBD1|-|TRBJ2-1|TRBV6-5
TGTGCCACCAGACCTAGGACAGGGACCTACAATGAGCAGTTCTTC
CATRPRTGTYNEQFF
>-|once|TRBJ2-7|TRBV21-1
TGTGCCAGCAGCAAAACGGGGGGGGAACACTACGAGCAGTACTTC
CASSKTGGEHYEQYF
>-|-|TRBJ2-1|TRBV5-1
TGCGCCAGCAGCTTGACCCGCAGCTCCTACAATGAGCAGTTCTTC
CASSLTRSSYNEQFF
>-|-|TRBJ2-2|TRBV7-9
TGTGCCAGCAGCTTAGGAGGGAACACCGGGGAGCTGTTTTTT
CASSLGGNTGELFF
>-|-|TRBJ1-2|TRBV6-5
TGTGCCAGCAGTTACAGGGGCTATGGCTACACCTTC
CASSYRGYGYTF
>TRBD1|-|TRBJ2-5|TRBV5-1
TGCGCCAGCAGCTTGGCTGGGACAGAAGAAGAGACCCAGTACTTC
CASSLAGTEEETQYF
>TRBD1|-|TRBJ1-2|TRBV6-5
TGTGCCAGCAGGCGCGACAGGGGGCCGAACTATGGCTACACCTTC
CASRRDRGPNYGYTF
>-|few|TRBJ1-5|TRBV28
TGTGCCAGCGCCTGGGGCAAGACGGACGGTCAGCCCCAGCATTTT
CASAWGKTDGQPQHF
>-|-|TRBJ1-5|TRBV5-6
TGTGCCAGCAGCTTGGGGTTAGGGGGATGGAATCAGCCCCAGCATTTT
CASSLGLGGWNQPQHF
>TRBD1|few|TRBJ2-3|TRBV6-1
TGTGCCAGCAGTGAAGTGCCGGGACAGGGCACAGATACGCAGTATTTT
CASSEVPGQGTDTQYF
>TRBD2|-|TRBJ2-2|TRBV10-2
TGCGCCAGCGGGACTAGTGGGGCTCGGGAGCTGTTTTTT
CASGTSGARELFF
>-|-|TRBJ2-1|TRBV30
TGTGCCTGGACTCAGCGGCTTCTTGATGAGCAGTTCTTC
CAWTQRLLDEQFF
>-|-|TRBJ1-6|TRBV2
TGTGCCAGCAGTGGGCAGGCTGCAAATTCACCCCTCCACTTT
CASSGQAANSPLHF
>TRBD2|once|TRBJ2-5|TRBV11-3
TGTGCCAGCAGCTCCCGGACTAGCGGCCAAGAGACCCAGTACTTC
CASSSRTSGQETQYF
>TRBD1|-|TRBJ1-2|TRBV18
TGTGCCAGCTCACCTCAGGGGGGAGCGCGTACCTACACCTTC
CASSPQGGARTYTF
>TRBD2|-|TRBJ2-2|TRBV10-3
TGTGCCACCACCCGGGGGGGTAGCACCGGGGAGCTGTTTTTT
CATTRGGSTGELFF
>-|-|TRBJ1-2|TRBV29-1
TGCAGCGTTGCCTCGGGGTTTGGTGGCTACACCTTC
CSVASGFGGYTF
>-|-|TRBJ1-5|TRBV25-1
TGTGCCAGCAACGGGGGAGGCAATCAGCCCCAGCATTTT
CASNGGGNQPQHF
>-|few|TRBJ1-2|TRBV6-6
TGTGCCAGCAGTTACAGAGGGGGCTATGGCTACACCTTC
CASSYRGGYGYTF
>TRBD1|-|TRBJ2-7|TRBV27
TGTGCCAGCAGTCGGGGGACAGGGGGCCGGGGTGAGTACTTC
CASSRGTGGRGEYF
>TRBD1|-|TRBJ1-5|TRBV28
TGTGCCAGCAGACACTACAGGGGGGAGGTCAATCAGCCCCAGCATTTT
CASRHYRGEVNQPQHF
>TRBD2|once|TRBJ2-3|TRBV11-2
TGTGCCAGCAGCTTGGCGGGGGGGCTCACAGATACGCAGTATTTT
CASSLAGGLTDTQYF
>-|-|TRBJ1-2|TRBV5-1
TGCGCCAGCAGTCTCACAGCAGAGTATGGCTACACCTTC
CASSLTAEYGYTF
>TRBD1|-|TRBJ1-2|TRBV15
TGTGCCACCAGCGGGGACAGGGGGCCTGGTGGCTACACCTTC
CATSGDRGPGGYTF
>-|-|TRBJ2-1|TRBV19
TGTGCCAGTAGTATGCAGGGGAAAAATGAGCAGTTCTTC
CASSMQGKNEQFF
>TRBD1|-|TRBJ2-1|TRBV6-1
TGTGCCGCGCCGGGACAGAACCTCTACAATGAGCAGTTCTTC
CAAPGQNLYNEQFF
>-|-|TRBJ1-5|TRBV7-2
TGTGCCAGCAGCTTGGGGGGGGTGGGACAGCCCCAGCATTTT
CASSLGGVGQPQHF
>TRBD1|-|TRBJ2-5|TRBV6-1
TGTGCCAGCAGGCGACAGGGCCAAGGGACCCAGTACTTC
CASRRQGQGTQYF
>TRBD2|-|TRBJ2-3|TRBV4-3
TGCGCCAGCAGCCTTACTAGCGGCGTTAGCACAGATACGCAGTATTTT
CASSLTSGVSTDTQYF
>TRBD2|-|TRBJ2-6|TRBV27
TGTGCCAGCAGTTTACTCGGGGGGAGAGGGGCCAACGTCCTGACTTTC
CASSLLGGRGANVLTF